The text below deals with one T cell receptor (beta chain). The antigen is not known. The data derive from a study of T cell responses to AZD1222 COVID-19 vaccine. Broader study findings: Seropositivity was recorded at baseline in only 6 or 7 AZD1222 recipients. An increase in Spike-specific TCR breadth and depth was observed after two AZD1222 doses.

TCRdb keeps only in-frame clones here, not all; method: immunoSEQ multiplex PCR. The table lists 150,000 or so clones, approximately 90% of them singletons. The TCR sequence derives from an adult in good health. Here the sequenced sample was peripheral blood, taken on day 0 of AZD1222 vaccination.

CDR3 residues: CASSGTGTYQETQYF. The DNA of the CDR3 is TGCGCCAGCTCGGGGACAGGCACTTACCAAGAGACCCAGTACTTC. V is TRBV5-1 and J is TRBJ2-5, with 8 bases matching TRBD1. The CDR3 covers 15 residues. V gave up 7 bases and J gave up 0 bases; unmatched junction bases: 8. Per germline, CDR1 SGHRS and CDR2 YFSETQ.